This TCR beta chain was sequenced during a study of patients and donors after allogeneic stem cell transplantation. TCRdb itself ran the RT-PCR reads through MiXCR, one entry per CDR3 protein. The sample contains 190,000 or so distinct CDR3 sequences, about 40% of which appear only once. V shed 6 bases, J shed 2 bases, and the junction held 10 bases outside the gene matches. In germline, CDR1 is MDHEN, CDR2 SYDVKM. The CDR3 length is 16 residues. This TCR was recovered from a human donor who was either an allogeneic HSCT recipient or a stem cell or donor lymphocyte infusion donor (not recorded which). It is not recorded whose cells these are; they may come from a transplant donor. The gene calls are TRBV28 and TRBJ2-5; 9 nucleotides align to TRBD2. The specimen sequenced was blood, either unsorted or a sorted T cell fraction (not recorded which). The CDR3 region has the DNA TGTGCCAGCAGCCCGATCCGACTAGCGGCACAAGAGACCCAGTACTTC. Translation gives CASSPIRLAAQETQYF.